One sample yielded the 28 T cell receptor beta chains listed below, sequenced in a study of blood T cell repertoires in COVID-19. The repertoire was sequenced with immunoSEQ multiplex PCR; TCRdb's copy has only in-frame clones and lacks some. This sample yields tens of thousands of clones, of which around 83% are seen a single time; 5.6% belongs to the top ten. Sample: peripheral blood. These receptors were obtained from a woman aged 55-70 years with acute or convalescent COVID-19.

The V gene is TRBV9, the J gene TRBJ1-2; 7 bases match TRBD1. This CDR3 is 15 amino acids long. V was pared by 2 bases and J by 5 bases, with 9 bases of the junction left unmatched. Looked up from germline, CDR1 is SGDLS and CDR2 is YYNGEE. CDR3 loop: CASSVSATGKYGYTF. CDR3 sequence (DNA): TGTGCCAGCAGCGTCAGTGCGACAGGGAAGTATGGCTACACCTTC.

Here the CDR3 DNA reads TGTGCCATCGGGGGACAAATCAGCTCCTACGAGCAGTACTTC. It codes for CAIGGQISSYEQYF. This rearrangement joins TRBV10-3 to TRBJ2-7; maybe TRBD1 (6 bases). V was shortened by 8 bases and J by 0 bases, with 14 bases between the two germline ends. CDR3 length: 14 residues. Germline V lookup: CDR1 ENHRY, CDR2 SYGVKD.

This clone was seen just once. This rearrangement joins TRBV5-1 to TRBJ2-3; 11 nucleotides agree with TRBD2. The CDR3 extends over 17 amino acids. V lost 1 base and J lost 2; bases outside the gene matches: 6. CDR1 and CDR2 (germline): SGHRS, YFSETQ. CDR3 coding DNA: TGCGCCAGCAGCTTGCCCCTAGCGGGGGGCACCACAGATACGCAGTATTTT. Translated, it gives CASSLPLAGGTTDTQYF.

This rearrangement joins TRBV2 to TRBJ1-4; D may be TRBD1 (6 bases). Germline V gene data show CDR1 as SNHLY and CDR2 as FYNNEI. The CDR3 consists of 14 residues. Trimming removed 2 bases from V and 7 bases from J, with 11 bases in between. The CDR3 sequence is CASSEQGLGEKLFF. CDR3 nucleotides: TGTGCCAGCAGTGAACAGGGGCTGGGTGAAAAACTGTTTTTT.

By frequency in the sample, this clone is medium-sized (0.01 to 0.1%). At the DNA level, this CDR3 is encoded by other sequences in the same sample as well. The rearrangement uses TRBV6-2 or TRBV6-3 and TRBJ2-3; tentative D call: TRBD2 (5 bases). This CDR3 has 14 amino acids. V shed 6 bases and J shed 1 base, with 11 bases lying between them. Germline V gene data show CDR1 as MNHEY and CDR2 as SVGEGT. The CDR3 reads CASSDLGGTDTQYF. The CDR3 nucleotides read TGTGCCAGCAGCGACCTGGGAGGCACAGATACGCAGTATTTT.

The rearrangement joins TRBV2 to TRBJ2-2; TRBD1 matches at 8 bases. Germline trimming cut 6 bases from V and 7 bases from J; bases unmatched to any gene: 7. The CDR3 is 14 residues long. Germline loops: CDR1 SNHLY, CDR2 FYNNEI. The CDR3 DNA sequence: TGTGCCAGCAGGCCCCGGGACAGGAGCGGGGAGCTGTTTTTT. Translation gives CASRPRDRSGELFF.

V is TRBV7-9 and J is TRBJ2-3, with 13 bases matching TRBD2. Trimming cost V 5 bases and J 1 base; bases outside gene matches: 9. CDR1 SEHNR and CDR2 FQNEAQ come from the germline V gene (reference sequence). This CDR3 contains 18 residues. CDR3 nucleotide sequence: TGTGCCAGCAGCCAGACTAGCGGGGGGCCGTTTGGCACAGATACGCAGTATTTT. It translates to CASSQTSGGPFGTDTQYF.

The chain couples TRBV5-6 to TRBJ2-4, with 8 bases aligning to TRBD1. Germline CDR1 is SGHDT and CDR2 is YYEEEE. The CDR3 sequence is 13 residues long. V lost 4 bases and J lost 7; bases outside the gene matches: 4. CDR3 sequence: CASSVNRGNIQYF. The DNA for the CDR3 is TGTGCCAGCAGCGTCAACAGGGGGAACATTCAGTACTTC. Filled out from reference TRBV5-6 and TRBJ2-4, the complete variable domain reads DAGVTQSPTHLIKTRGQQVTLRCSPKSGHDTVSWYQQALGQGPQFIFQYYEEEERQRGNFPDRFSGHQFPNYSSELNVNALLLGDSALYLCASSVNRGNIQYFGAGTRLSVL.

The V gene is TRBV6-5, the J gene TRBJ1-6; perhaps TRBD1 as D (5 bases). Germline V gene lookup returns CDR1 MNHEY and CDR2 SVGAGI. This CDR3 region has 13 residues. Trimming pared 7 bases from V and 6 bases from J, leaving 10 bases between. The CDR3 reads CASKTVSNSPLHF. In DNA form, the CDR3 reads TGTGCCAGCAAGACAGTTAGTAATTCACCCCTCCACTTT.

This clone was found a few times. The rearrangement uses TRBV29-1 and TRBJ2-7, with D perhaps TRBD1 (6 bases). The V gene's germline CDR1 is SQVTM and CDR2 ANQGSEA. There are 13 residues in the CDR3. The V end lost 6 bases, the J end lost 4 bases, and 16 bases lay between the germline ends. The CDR3 coding sequence is TGCAGCGTCCAGACAGGACTTGGGTACGAGCAGTACTTC. It translates to CSVQTGLGYEQYF.

J is TRBJ1-3 and V is TRBV30; 9 positions agree with TRBD1. Germline V gene sequence: CDR1 GTSNPN, CDR2 SVGIG (reference sequence). The trim removed 5 bases at V and 6 bases at J, leaving 14 bases unmatched. This CDR3 is built from 16 residues. The CDR3, as DNA: TGTGCCTGGGGGGTCGGGGACAGGGATAAGGAAAACACCATATATTTT. This sequence encodes CAWGVGDRDKENTIYF.

The chain couples TRBV19 to TRBJ1-2, with 10 bases lining up with TRBD1. This CDR3 is 14 amino acids long. The germline V gene has CDR1 LNHDA and CDR2 SQIVND (reference sequence). The V and J ends lost 6 bases and 8 bases, in that order; junction bases with no gene match: 9. CDR3 nucleotide sequence: TGTGCCAGTAGCGGGGGACAGGGGATAAGCGGCTACACCTTC. Protein product: CASSGGQGISGYTF.

J is TRBJ2-2 and V is TRBV5-1, with D uncertain. Germline CDR1 SGHRS, CDR2 YFSETQ. V lost 6 bases, J lost 7 bases, and 13 bases lay in between. There are 13 residues in the CDR3. The CDR3 DNA follows: TGCGCCAGCACCGGGTTCGGAGTCGGGGAGCTGTTTTTT. This encodes CASTGFGVGELFF. Combining the CDR3 with reference TRBV5-1 and TRBJ2-2 gives the whole variable domain KAGVTQTPRYLIKTRGQQVTLSCSPISGHRSVSWYQQTPGQGLQFLFEYFSETQRNKGNFPGRFSGRQFSNSRSEMNVSTLELGDSALYLCASTGFGVGELFFGEGSRLTVL.

The CDR3 sequence: CASSPGTGKYGYTF. DNA for the CDR3: TGTGCCAGCAGCCCCGGGACAGGGAAGTACGGCTACACCTTC. This chain links TRBV6-4 with TRBJ1-2; TRBD1 agrees at 9 bases. V dropped 6 bases and J dropped 8; count of bases not matched to a gene: 10. This CDR3 has 14 residues. Germline V gives CDR1 MRHNA, CDR2 SNTAGT.

This clone was recorded a few times. The J gene is TRBJ2-1, the V gene TRBV10-1; D is possibly TRBD2 (6 bases). The V gene's germline CDR1 is WNHNN and CDR2 SYGVQD (reference sequence). The V end was cut by 2 bases, the J end by 7 bases, with 9 bases between. There are 13 residues in the CDR3. The CDR3 sequence: CASSEGGGNEQFF. Written as DNA, the CDR3 is TGCGCCAGCAGTGAGGGTGGAGGGAATGAGCAGTTCTTC.

The rearrangement joins TRBV11-2 to TRBJ2-1; D possibly corresponds to TRBD1 (5 bases). There are 12 residues in the CDR3. The germline V gene has CDR1 SGHAT and CDR2 FQNNGV. V was pared by 1 base and J by 8 bases, with 6 bases between. CDR3 sequence: CASSLVGDEQFF. The CDR3 coding sequence is TGTGCCAGCAGCTTAGTAGGGGATGAGCAGTTCTTC. Together with reference TRBV11-2 and TRBJ2-1, the CDR3 gives the full variable domain: EAGVAQSPRYKIIEKRQSVAFWCNPISGHATLYWYQQILGQGPKLLIQFQNNGVVDDSQLPKDRFSAERLKGVDSTLKIQPAKLEDSAVYLCASSLVGDEQFFGPGTRLTVL.

The chain couples TRBV5-1 to TRBJ2-1; 10 nucleotides line up with TRBD1. Germline CDR1 is SGHRS and CDR2 is YFSETQ. Losses at the gene ends were 2 bases for V and 6 bases for J; bases not matched to a gene: 8. There are 16 residues in the CDR3. The CDR3 sequence: CASSLTGTGVSNEQFF. CDR3 nucleotide sequence: TGCGCCAGCAGCTTAACCGGGACAGGGGTGAGCAATGAGCAGTTCTTC.

This clone was seen only once. The chain recombines TRBV5-4 with TRBJ2-7; no definite D call. V was cut by 3 bases and J by 5 bases, with 15 bases left in between. The CDR3 has 14 residues. Per germline, CDR1 SGHNT and CDR2 YYREEE (reference sequence). CDR3 coding DNA: TGTGCCAGCAGCTCGCGTGAAGGCCGGGACGAGCAGTACTTC. This sequence encodes CASSSREGRDEQYF. Looking up the rest from reference TRBV5-4 and TRBJ2-7 gives the full variable domain: ETGVTQSPTHLIKTRGQQVTLRCSSQSGHNTVSWYQQALGQGPQFIFQYYREEENGRGNFPPRFSGLQFPNYSSELNVNALELDDSALYLCASSSREGRDEQYFGPGTRLTVT.

This chain uses TRBV15 with TRBJ2-1, with unresolved D. From germline, CDR1 is LNHNV and CDR2 YYDKDF (reference sequence). This CDR3 comprises 12 residues. Trimming took off 0 bases at V and 5 bases at J, with 2 bases between the two ends. CDR3 nucleotides: TGTGCCACCAGCAGAGATAACAATGAGCAGTTCTTC. Translating it yields CATSRDNNEQFF.

This sequence joins TRBV7-3 and TRBJ1-1, with 9 bases matching TRBD1. V lost 5 bases, J lost 11 bases, and 9 bases stayed unmatched. CDR1 is SGHTA, CDR2 FQGTGA, per germline. The CDR3 has 13 residues. DNA of the CDR3: TGTGCCAGCAGCGCCCAGACAGGGGGTCATGCTTTCTTT. Encoded protein: CASSAQTGGHAFF.

J is TRBJ1-3 and V is TRBV19; D perhaps matches TRBD1 (5 bases). Germline CDR1 LNHDA, CDR2 SQIVND (reference sequence). The length of the CDR3 is 15 residues. Trimming pared 3 bases from V and 1 base from J, leaving 10 bases between. CDR3 in amino acids: CASSIDRTSGNTIYF. The CDR3 DNA sequence: TGTGCCAGTAGTATTGACAGAACGTCTGGAAACACCATATATTTT. The full variable domain, in which reference TRBV19 and TRBJ1-3 provide the parts outside the CDR3, is DGGITQSPKYLFRKEGQNVTLSCEQNLNHDAMYWYRQDPGQGLRLIYYSQIVNDFQKGDIAEGYSVSREKKESFPLTVTSAQKNPTAFYLCASSIDRTSGNTIYFGEGSWLTVV.

The V and J genes are TRBV6-5 and TRBJ2-7; possible D gene TRBD1, 6 bases. The CDR3 contains 13 residues. The germline V gene encodes CDR1 MNHEY and CDR2 SVGAGI. V lost 4 bases, J lost 4 bases, and 11 bases lay in between. The CDR3 sequence is CASSWSGEYEQYF. The CDR3 nucleotides read TGTGCCAGCAGTTGGTCAGGGGAATACGAGCAGTACTTC.

This chain connects TRBV11-2 to TRBJ2-7; 7 bases agree with TRBD1. The V segment lost 5 bases and the J segment 3 bases; nucleotides outside the gene matches: 7. The length of the CDR3 is 14 residues. Germline V gene data show CDR1 as SGHAT and CDR2 as FQNNGV. The CDR3 DNA is TGTGCCAGCAGCCCCATGACAGGGATCTACGAGCAGTACTTC. Its translation is CASSPMTGIYEQYF.

This chain joins TRBV10-3 and TRBJ1-4, with a tentative D call TRBD1 (5 bases). Trimming removed 0 bases from V and 13 bases from J, with 12 bases in between. CDR3 length: 13 amino acids. In germline, CDR1 is ENHRY, CDR2 SYGVKD. CDR3 region: CAISESSGRGLFF. The CDR3, as DNA: TGTGCCATCAGTGAGTCCTCAGGGAGGGGACTGTTTTTT.

This sequence joins TRBV3-1 (or the pseudogene TRBV3-2) and TRBJ1-1; 8 bases match TRBD1. Trimming removed 4 bases from V and 5 bases from J; junction bases left unmatched: 9. The germline CDR1 and CDR2 sequences are LGHDT and YNNKEL (reference sequence). The CDR3 is 15 residues long. Written as DNA, the CDR3 is TGTGCCAGCAGCCCCAGGGGGCGCGGGGGAACTGAAGCTTTCTTT. This translates into CASSPRGRGGTEAFF.

The J gene is TRBJ1-1, the V gene TRBV5-1; D remains unclear. The CDR3 loop spans 16 amino acids. Trimming took 2 bases from V and 2 from J, leaving 16 bases between them. Germline V lookup: CDR1 SGHRS, CDR2 YFSETQ. The CDR3 DNA sequence: TGCGCCAGCAGCTTACTACTGTCGGGTAGTAACACTGAAGCTTTCTTT. It is translated as CASSLLLSGSNTEAFF.

The V call is TRBV9, the J call TRBJ1-3; possible D gene TRBD1, 6 bases. V shed 4 bases and J shed 3 bases, with 11 bases lying between them. This CDR3 region has 14 residues. Germline CDR1 and CDR2: SGDLS and YYNGEE. CDR3 sequence reads: CASSSGVDGNTIYF. The CDR3 DNA is TGTGCCAGCAGCTCAGGGGTTGATGGAAACACCATATATTTT.

The chain is built from TRBV25-1 and TRBJ1-1; D unclear. The CDR3 sequence is 13 residues long. Looked up from germline, CDR1 is MGHDK and CDR2 is SYGVNS. V was trimmed by 8 bases and J by 1 base, leaving 11 bases between them. CDR3 loop: CASLEGANTEAFF. The CDR3 region has the DNA TGTGCCAGCCTAGAGGGTGCGAACACTGAAGCTTTCTTT.